This TCR beta chain came from a study of blood T cell repertoires in COVID-19. On the study more broadly: COVID-19 samples collected from the United States, Italy and Spain covered acute and convalescent phases. T cells, B-cell-depleted T cells, or PBMCs supplied cDNA or gDNA.

The length of the CDR3 is 18 residues. Germline V gene lookup returns CDR1 KGHSH and CDR2 LQKENI. V was pared by 0 bases and J by 2 bases, with 5 bases of the junction left unmatched. Original methodology: It was from reference gene primer amplification that nucleated cell counts were estimated. Measured with immunoSEQ multiplex PCR; TCRdb has only the in-frame clones, and not every one. V and J calls and clone size are given by that table; D and trimming were obtained from the DNA. The top ten hold roughly 2.5% of the sample, which has fewer than 250,000 clones, about nine tenths seen once. Material for sequencing was peripheral blood. The clonotype originates from a woman in her sixties with acute or convalescent COVID-19. This chain uses TRBV18 with TRBJ2-1; the match to TRBD2 covers 12 bases. The CDR3 sequence: CASSPPVTSGRTYNEQFF. The CDR3 DNA reads as TGTGCCAGCTCACCACCGGTGACTAGCGGGAGAACCTACAATGAGCAGTTCTTC.